This T cell receptor beta chain was sequenced for a study of beta chain features in type 1 diabetes. Purity (above 98%) was reached by all sorted populations. The authors reverse transcribed all of the isolated RNA, so sequencing captured expressed TCRB transcripts. Repertoires were generated with immunoSEQ multiplex PCR, while TCRdb's copy carries only in-frame clones and drops some. Here the sample spans 200,000 to 250,000 clones, around 9.9% being singletons. The germline V gene encodes CDR1 SGHNT and CDR2 YYREEE (reference sequence). V lost 1 base and J lost 3; bases outside the gene matches: 7. The CDR3 is 16 amino acids. This clone was seen more than once but under ten times.

Sequences were obtained from central memory CD4+ T cells from blood. The chain uses TRBV5-4 and TRBJ2-5, with TRBD2 matching over 9 bases. The clonotype comes from a man between 18 and 35 years old in good health. CDR3 coding DNA: TGTGCCAGCAGCTTGACGCGGGAGGGCCCGGAAGAGACCCAGTACTTC. This encodes CASSLTREGPEETQYF.